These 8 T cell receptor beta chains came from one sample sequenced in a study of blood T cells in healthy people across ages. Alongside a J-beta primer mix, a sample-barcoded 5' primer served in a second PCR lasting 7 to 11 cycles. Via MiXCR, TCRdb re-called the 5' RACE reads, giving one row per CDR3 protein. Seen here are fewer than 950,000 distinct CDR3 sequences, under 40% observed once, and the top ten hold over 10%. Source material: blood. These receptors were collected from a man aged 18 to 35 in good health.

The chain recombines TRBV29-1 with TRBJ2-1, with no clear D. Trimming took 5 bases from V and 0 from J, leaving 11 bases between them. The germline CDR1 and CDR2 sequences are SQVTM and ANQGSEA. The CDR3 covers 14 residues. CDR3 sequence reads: CSVSFQGSYNEQFF. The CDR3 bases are TGCAGCGTTTCCTTCCAAGGCTCCTACAATGAGCAGTTCTTC.

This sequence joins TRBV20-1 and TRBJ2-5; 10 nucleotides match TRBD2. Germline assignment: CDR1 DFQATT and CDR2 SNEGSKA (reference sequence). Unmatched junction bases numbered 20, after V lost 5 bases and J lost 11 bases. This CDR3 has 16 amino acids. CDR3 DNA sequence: TGCAGTGCTTCCATTACCCTGGGGCTAGCGGGGGCTGAGCAGTACTTC. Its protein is CSASITLGLAGAEQYF.

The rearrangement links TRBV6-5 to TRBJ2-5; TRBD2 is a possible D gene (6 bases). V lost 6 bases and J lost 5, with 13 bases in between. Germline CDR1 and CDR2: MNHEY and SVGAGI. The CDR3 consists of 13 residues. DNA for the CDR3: TGTGCCAGCAGGGGGGGAGGCAGGGAGACCCAGTACTTC. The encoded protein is CASRGGGRETQYF.

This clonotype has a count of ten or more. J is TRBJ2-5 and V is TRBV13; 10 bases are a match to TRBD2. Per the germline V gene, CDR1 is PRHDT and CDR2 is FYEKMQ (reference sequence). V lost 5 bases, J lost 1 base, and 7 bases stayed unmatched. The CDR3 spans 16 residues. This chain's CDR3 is CASSRRTSGVQETQYF. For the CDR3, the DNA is TGTGCCAGCAGCCGACGGACTAGCGGAGTCCAAGAGACCCAGTACTTC.

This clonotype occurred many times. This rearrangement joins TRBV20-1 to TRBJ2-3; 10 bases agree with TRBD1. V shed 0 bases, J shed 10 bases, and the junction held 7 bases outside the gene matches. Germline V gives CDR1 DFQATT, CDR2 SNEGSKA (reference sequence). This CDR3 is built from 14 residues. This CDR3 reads CSAREGQGKGSQYF. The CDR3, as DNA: TGCAGTGCTAGAGAGGGACAGGGGAAGGGGTCGCAGTATTTT.

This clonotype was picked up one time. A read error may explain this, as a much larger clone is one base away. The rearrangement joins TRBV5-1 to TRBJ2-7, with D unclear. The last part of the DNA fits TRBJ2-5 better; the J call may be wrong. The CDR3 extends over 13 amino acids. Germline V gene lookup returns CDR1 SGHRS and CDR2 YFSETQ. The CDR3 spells CASSVKVTETQYF. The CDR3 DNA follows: TGCGCCAGCAGCGTGAAGGTAACGGAGACCCAGTACTTC.

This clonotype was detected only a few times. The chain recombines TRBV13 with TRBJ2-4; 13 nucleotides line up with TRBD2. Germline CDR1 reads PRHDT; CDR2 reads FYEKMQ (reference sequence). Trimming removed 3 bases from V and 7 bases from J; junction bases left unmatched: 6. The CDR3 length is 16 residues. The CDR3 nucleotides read TGTGCCAGCAGCTTGACTAGCGGGGGGCCAGGGAACATTCAGTACTTC. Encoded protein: CASSLTSGGPGNIQYF.

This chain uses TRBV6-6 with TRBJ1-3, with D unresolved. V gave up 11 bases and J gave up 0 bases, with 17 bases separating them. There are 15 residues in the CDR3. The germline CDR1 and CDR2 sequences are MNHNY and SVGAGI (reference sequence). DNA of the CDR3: TGTGCCGGCAAAACCCGAAGTGGCTCTGGAAACACCATATATTTT. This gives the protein CAGKTRSGSGNTIYF.